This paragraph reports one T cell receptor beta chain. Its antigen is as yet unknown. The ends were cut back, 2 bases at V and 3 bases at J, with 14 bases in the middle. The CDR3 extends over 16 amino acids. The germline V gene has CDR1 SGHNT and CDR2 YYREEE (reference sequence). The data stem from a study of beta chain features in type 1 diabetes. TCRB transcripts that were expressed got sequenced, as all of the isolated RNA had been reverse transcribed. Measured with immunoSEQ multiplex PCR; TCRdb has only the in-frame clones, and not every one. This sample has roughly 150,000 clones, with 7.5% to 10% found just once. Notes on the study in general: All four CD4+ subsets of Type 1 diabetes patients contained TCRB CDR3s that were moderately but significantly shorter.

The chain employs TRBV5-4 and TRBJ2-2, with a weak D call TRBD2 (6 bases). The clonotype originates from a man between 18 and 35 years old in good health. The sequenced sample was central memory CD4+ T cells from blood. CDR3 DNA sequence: TGTGCCAGCAGCTTAATCCGGGGGACGGACACCGGGGAGCTGTTTTTT. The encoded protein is CASSLIRGTDTGELFF.